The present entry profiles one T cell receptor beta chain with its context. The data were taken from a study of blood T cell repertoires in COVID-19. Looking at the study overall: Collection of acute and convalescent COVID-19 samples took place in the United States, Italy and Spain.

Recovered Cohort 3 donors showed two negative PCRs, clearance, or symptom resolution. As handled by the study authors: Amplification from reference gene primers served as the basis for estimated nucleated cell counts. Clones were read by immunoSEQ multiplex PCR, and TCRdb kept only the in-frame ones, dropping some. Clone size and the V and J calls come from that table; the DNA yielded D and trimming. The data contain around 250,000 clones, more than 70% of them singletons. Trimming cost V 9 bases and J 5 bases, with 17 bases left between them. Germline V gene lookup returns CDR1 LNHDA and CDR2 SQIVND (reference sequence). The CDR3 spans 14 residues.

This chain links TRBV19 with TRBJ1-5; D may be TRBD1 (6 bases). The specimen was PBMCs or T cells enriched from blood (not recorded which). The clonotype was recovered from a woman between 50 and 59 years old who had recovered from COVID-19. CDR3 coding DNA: TGTGCCAGCAGAACAGGGACCGTTCATCAGCCCCAGCATTTT. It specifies CASRTGTVHQPQHF.